Listed here are 8 T cell receptor beta chains from one sample, sequenced in a study of vaccination and CD4 T cells after COVID-19. The Oncomine TCR Beta short-read assay was applied to DNA of cultured CD4+ T cells. TCRdb used MiXCR to reprocess the PCR reads, holding one entry per CDR3 protein. The table includes roughly 8,400 distinct CDR3 sequences, 55% to 65% detected once. As for treatment: approximately 9-day PBMC culture with coronavirus spike peptide pools or control peptides (ViraFEST assay). These receptors are not linked to any known antigen. The specimen was cultured CD4+ T cells from blood, collected after SARS-CoV-2 vaccination. These receptors originate from a human donor with COVID-19.

This chain connects TRBV15 to TRBJ2-3; no definite D call. CDR1 and CDR2 from the germline V gene are LNHNV and YYDKDF (reference sequence). Trimming took 6 bases from V and 1 from J, leaving 11 bases between them. CDR3 length: 14 residues. CDR3 DNA: TGTGCCACCAGTAAAGGCCCTGGCACAGATACGCAGTATTTT. It codes for CATSKGPGTDTQYF. The entire variable domain, with the rest obtained from reference TRBV15 and TRBJ2-3, is as follows: DAMVIQNPRYQVTQFGKPVTLSCSQTLNHNVMYWYQQKSSQAPKLLFHYYDKDFNNEADTPDNFQSRRPNTSFCFLDIRSPGLGDTAMYLCATSKGPGTDTQYFGPGTRLTVL.

By share of the sample, this clonotype is large. The chain has TRBV15 and TRBJ1-5, with D unclear. Per germline, CDR1 LNHNV and CDR2 YYDKDF (reference sequence). Trimming took 5 bases from V and 4 from J, leaving 6 bases between them. CDR3 size: 12 residues. The CDR3 here is CATSYGNQPQHF. The CDR3 DNA sequence: TGTGCCACCAGCTATGGTAATCAGCCCCAGCATTTT.

The sample holds a few counts of this clonotype. The V call is TRBV28, the J call TRBJ1-5; D is unclear. The germline V gene encodes CDR1 MDHEN and CDR2 SYDVKM. The CDR3 totals 12 residues. Trimming cost V 3 bases and J 9 bases, with 9 bases left between them. CDR3 nucleotide sequence: TGTGCCAGCAGTTTGCAGTTGCCGCCCCAGCATTTT. The encoded protein is CASSLQLPPQHF.

The chain recombines TRBV20-1 with TRBJ2-7, with 7 positions matching TRBD1. Germline CDR1 and CDR2: DFQATT and SNEGSKA (reference sequence). The V and J ends lost 3 bases and 4 bases, in that order; junction bases with no gene match: 9. The CDR3 is 14 amino acids. The CDR3 sequence: CSASRPGQHYEQYF. CDR3 sequence (DNA): TGCAGTGCTAGCCGACCGGGACAGCATTACGAGCAGTACTTC.

By share, this clonotype ranks as medium-sized. This rearrangement joins TRBV6-1 to TRBJ2-1; 7 bases match TRBD1. V gave up 6 bases and J gave up 1 base; unmatched junction bases: 6. This CDR3 spans 15 amino acids. The germline CDR1 and CDR2 sequences are MNHNS and SASEGT. The CDR3 nucleotides are TGTGCCAGCAGCCAGGACAGGAGGTCCTACAATGAGCAGTTCTTC. Translation: CASSQDRRSYNEQFF.

This CDR3 reads CASRRTEGGETQYF. CDR3 bases: TGTGCCAGCAGGAGGACCGAGGGTGGGGAGACCCAGTACTTC. The rearrangement links TRBV2 to TRBJ2-5; tentatively, D is TRBD2 (5 bases). The V end lost 6 bases, the J end lost 5 bases, and 16 bases lay between the germline ends. The CDR3 spans 14 residues. The germline V gene has CDR1 SNHLY and CDR2 FYNNEI.

J is TRBJ1-1 and V is TRBV6-1; 9 bases map to TRBD1. This CDR3 has 14 residues. V gave up 8 bases and J gave up 4 bases; unmatched junction bases: 8. Germline V lookup: CDR1 MNHNS, CDR2 SASEGT. For the CDR3, the DNA is TGTGCCAGCCAGGGCCGGACAGGGGCCACTGAAGCTTTCTTT. Its protein is CASQGRTGATEAFF.

The rearrangement joins TRBV6-5 to TRBJ2-7, with 7 nucleotides matching TRBD1. V lost 2 bases to trimming and J lost 2 bases; unmatched junction nucleotides: 3. Per the germline V gene, CDR1 is MNHEY and CDR2 is SVGAGI. The CDR3 spans 14 residues. The CDR3 loop reads CASSYGQGAYEQYF. The CDR3 DNA reads TGTGCCAGCAGTTACGGGCAGGGGGCCTACGAGCAGTACTTC.